This is a list of T cell receptor beta chains from one sample in a study of regulatory T cells in long-lasting Graves disease. TCRdb used MiXCR to reprocess the multiplex PCR reads, holding one entry per CDR3 protein. The sample yields 300,000 to 400,000 distinct CDR3 sequences, over 15% seen once. These data were likewise used in another study, on T cells in Graves' hyperthyroidism and ophthalmopathy.

The specimen was peripheral blood mononuclear cells (PBMCs), collected at new diagnosis, from a patient treated with antithyroid drugs. The receptors derive from a man aged 35 to 55 with Graves disease. The CDR3 runs from the conserved cysteine through the conserved F or W. The D gene is left open where the match is weak. A clone size is listed for some rows: how often the clone was seen (once, few, many), or a class if it is expanded.

D gene	V gene	clone size	J gene	CDR3 DNA	CDR3 protein
TRBD2	TRBV7-6	once	TRBJ2-1	TGTGCCAGCAGCTCCGTGGGGGGGAATGAGCAGTTCTTC	CASSSVGGNEQFF
TRBD2	TRBV27	once	TRBJ2-7	TGTGCCAGCAGTACTAGACTAGCGGGGCCCTACGAGCAGTACTTC	CASSTRLAGPYEQYF
.	TRBV7-9	.	TRBJ2-7	TGTGCCAGCAGCTCGCCTCGGACCCAGTCCTACGAGCAGTACTTC	CASSSPRTQSYEQYF
.	TRBV11-3	many	TRBJ2-3	TGTGCCAGCAGCCTCCTCATGGGAGATACGCAGTATTTT	CASSLLMGDTQYF
TRBD1	TRBV19	many	TRBJ1-5	TGTGCCAGTTATTCGACAGGGGTAGGTCAGCCCCAGCATTTT	CASYSTGVGQPQHF
.	TRBV4-1	few	TRBJ2-7	TGCGCCAGCAGCCGCCAAGGAGGGGGGGCCTACGAGCAGTACTTC	CASSRQGGGAYEQYF
.	TRBV7-3	.	TRBJ2-3	TGTGCCAGCAGCTTTGGATGGGGCGGGATCACAGATACGCAGTATTTT	CASSFGWGGITDTQYF
.	TRBV20-1	.	TRBJ1-4	TGCAGTGCTCGAGACAGCTTTGCAACTAATGAAAAACTGTTTTTT	CSARDSFATNEKLFF
.	TRBV20-1	few	TRBJ2-3	TGCAGTGCTTTGATCGGGGGAACAGATACGCAGTATTTT	CSALIGGTDTQYF
.	TRBV30	few	TRBJ1-1	TGTGCCTGGAGTAAGGGGGTCCTATTAATGAACACTGAAGCTTTCTTT	CAWSKGVLLMNTEAFF
.	TRBV12-3/TRBV12-4	many	TRBJ1-1	TGTGCCAGCAGTTTATCGGTGGGCACTGAAGCTTTCTTT	CASSLSVGTEAFF
TRBD1	TRBV9	.	TRBJ2-2	TGTGCCAGCAGCGCGACAGGGAAGAACACCGGGGAGCTGTTTTTT	CASSATGKNTGELFF
.	TRBV28	many	TRBJ2-5	TGTGCCAGCAGGATAGCCCGCGAGACCCAGTACTTC	CASRIARETQYF
.	TRBV12-3/TRBV12-4	many	TRBJ1-2	TGTGCCAGCAGTCCAGGGCCCACCCGAGGCTACACCTTC	CASSPGPTRGYTF
.	TRBV7-6	many	TRBJ2-1	TGTGCCAGCAGCTTCAATTACGAGCAGTTCTTC	CASSFNYEQFF
.	TRBV4-3	.	TRBJ2-7	TGCGCCAGCAGCCAAGGCGGGCCCCCACATGACGAGCAGTACTTC	CASSQGGPPHDEQYF
.	TRBV7-2	many	TRBJ1-5	TGTGCCAGCAGCCCCGGCAGGAGCAATCAGCCCCAGCATTTT	CASSPGRSNQPQHF
.	TRBV6-1	many	TRBJ1-5	TGTGCCAGCACTACGAGGTTGGGGGGATTTATCCCCAATCAGCCCCAGCATTTT	CASTTRLGGFIPNQPQHF
.	TRBV15	many	TRBJ1-1	TGTGCCACCAGCAGAGATCTGGCGTCAGCGAACACTGAAGCTTTCTTT	CATSRDLASANTEAFF
.	TRBV29-1	many	TRBJ2-5	TGCAGCGGGCGGGACGGCAGTTCCGAGGCGTACTTC	CSGRDGSSEAYF
.	TRBV7-9	.	TRBJ2-1	TGTGCCAGCAGCTTAGAGATGGGTGCCTACAATGAGCAGTTCTTC	CASSLEMGAYNEQFF
.	TRBV2	many	TRBJ2-5	TGTGCCAGCAGTGGGGAGGGGGGAGAGACCCAGTACTTC	CASSGEGGETQYF
.	TRBV5-5	many	TRBJ2-2	TGTGCCAGCAGCATCCACCAGGGGACCGGGGAGCTGTTTTTT	CASSIHQGTGELFF
.	TRBV20-1	many	TRBJ1-1	TGCAGTGCTAGGCAAGGGAACACTGAAGCTTTCTTT	CSARQGNTEAFF
TRBD2	TRBV12-3/TRBV12-4	few	TRBJ2-5	TGTGCCAGCAGTTCGGGGGGGGCCGAGGAACAAGAGACCCAGTACTTC	CASSSGGAEEQETQYF
TRBD1	TRBV5-1	many	TRBJ2-5	TGCGCCAGCAGCTTGGGGACAGGACGACAAGAGACCCAGTACTTC	CASSLGTGRQETQYF
.	TRBV5-8	many	TRBJ2-1	TGTGCCAGCAGCTTGGAAACCGGGACCGGTTACAATGAGCAGTTCTTC	CASSLETGTGYNEQFF
.	TRBV5-4	few	TRBJ2-5	TGTGCCAGCAGCGATGCGCCTGGGCTAGATGCAGAGACCCAGTACTTC	CASSDAPGLDAETQYF